The next 5 T cell receptor beta chains were all read from a single sample in a study of T cell responses to AZD1222 COVID-19 vaccine. Profiled with immunoSEQ multiplex PCR; TCRdb holds only in-frame clones, not every one. The table has 95,000 to 150,000 clones, 75% to 90% seen once; the top ten hold over 8.5%. Here the sequenced sample was peripheral blood, taken on day 0 of MenACWY control vaccination. These receptors were taken from an adult in good health.

The gene calls are TRBV30 and TRBJ2-5; possible D gene TRBD1, 6 bases. V dropped 2 bases and J dropped 1 base, with 11 bases sitting between them. The CDR3 covers 14 residues. Germline assignment: CDR1 GTSNPN and CDR2 SVGIG (reference sequence). CDR3 bases: TGTGCCTGGAGTCACACAGGGTCCCAAGAGACCCAGTACTTC. It specifies CAWSHTGSQETQYF.

The chain joins TRBV29-1 to TRBJ1-2; 7 bases are a match to TRBD1. Trimming cost V 5 bases and J 3 bases; bases outside gene matches: 15. The CDR3 is made up of 16 amino acids. Germline V gene sequence: CDR1 SQVTM, CDR2 ANQGSEA. CDR3 nucleotides: TGCAGCGTTCTCCTCCTGCCCCGGGACAGATACTATGGCTACACCTTC. This translates into CSVLLLPRDRYYGYTF.

The gene calls are TRBV3-1 (or the pseudogene TRBV3-2) and TRBJ2-5, with 7 nucleotides matching TRBD2. Germline lookup yields CDR1 LGHDT and CDR2 YNNKEL (reference sequence). There are 14 residues in the CDR3. With V trimmed by 4 bases and J by 1 base, 3 bases remained unmatched. This chain's CDR3 is CASSLPGGQETQYF. For the CDR3, the DNA is TGTGCCAGCAGCCTCCCGGGGGGCCAAGAGACCCAGTACTTC.

The chain uses TRBV11-2 and TRBJ2-2; D is uncertain. Germline CDR1 reads SGHAT; CDR2 reads FQNNGV. The V end lost 0 bases, the J end lost 0 bases, and 11 bases lay between the germline ends. The length of the CDR3 is 17 residues. The CDR3 loop is CASSLDLGVANTGELFF. CDR3 in DNA: TGTGCCAGCAGCTTAGATCTTGGGGTCGCGAACACCGGGGAGCTGTTTTTT.

The chain carries TRBV5-8 and TRBJ1-2, with TRBD1 identical over 10 bases. The CDR3 consists of 14 residues. Germline CDR1 and CDR2: SGHTS and YDEGEE. Trimming removed 1 base from V and 7 bases from J; junction bases left unmatched: 4. The CDR3 region has the DNA TGTGCCAGCAGCTTGCGACAGGGGGCAAGTGGCTACACCTTC. Encoded protein: CASSLRQGASGYTF. Based on the CDR3 plus reference TRBV5-8 and TRBJ1-2, the full variable domain is EAGVTQSPTHLIKTRGQQATLRCSPISGHTSVYWYQQALGLGLQFLLWYDEGEERNRGNFPPRFSGRQFPNYSSELNVNALELEDSALYLCASSLRQGASGYTFGSGTRLTVV.